This T cell receptor beta chain was observed in a study of response to subunit inactivated influenza vaccine. Findings and limits, study-wide: Authors suggested each seasonal influenza vaccination recruits few new T cells.

From the RT-PCR reads, TCRdb called clonotypes with MiXCR, one entry per CDR3 protein. The profile shows hundreds of thousands of distinct CDR3 sequences, about 25% of them singletons. Trimming took 6 bases from V and 2 from J; bases not matched to a gene: 10. CDR3 length: 15 residues. Germline CDR1 and CDR2: MNHEY and SMNVEV (reference sequence). The table lists this clonotype with a count of one. Its antigen is unknown. The specimen was CD4+ T cells sorted from PBMCs, collected around 5 days after vaccination. This clonotype was obtained from a man aged 50 to 59 who received an inactivated influenza vaccine. V usage is TRBV27 and J usage is TRBJ2-7; the match to TRBD2 covers 7 bases. CDR3 sequence (DNA): TGTGCCAGCAGCGTCCGGGCTAGCGGACCCTACGAGCAGTACTTC. This codes for CASSVRASGPYEQYF.